Presented here are 4 T cell receptor beta chains from one specimen sequenced in a study of blood T cell repertoires in COVID-19. Here immunoSEQ multiplex PCR was the method, and the copy in TCRdb shows in-frame clones only, minus some. The repertoire holds hundreds of thousands of clones, around four fifths seen once, with approximately 4% in the top ten. The sequenced sample consisted of PBMCs or T cells enriched from blood (not recorded which). The receptors here all came from a man aged 30-40 years with acute COVID-19.

This clone was observed a few times. The chain uses TRBV4-3 and TRBJ1-2, with D possibly TRBD1 on 6 matching bases. V was trimmed by 4 bases and J by 1 base, leaving 13 bases between them. The CDR3 consists of 15 residues. Per germline, CDR1 LGHNA and CDR2 YSLEER. Written as DNA, the CDR3 is TGCGCCAGCAGCCTGGGAGGGGGGGATAACTATGGCTACACCTTC. Protein: CASSLGGGDNYGYTF.

This clone was detected a few times. The chain employs TRBV18 and TRBJ2-7, with 10 bases that match TRBD2. The CDR3 runs to 15 residues. Germline lookup yields CDR1 KGHSH and CDR2 LQKENI. Trimming took 4 bases from V and 6 from J; bases not matched to a gene: 9. The CDR3 loop reads CASSREASGSFEQYV. The CDR3 nucleotides are TGTGCCAGCTCACGTGAGGCTAGCGGGAGTTTCGAGCAGTACGTC.

This sequence joins TRBV14 and TRBJ2-3; D remains unclear. The CDR3 spans 15 residues. Germline lookup yields CDR1 SGHDN and CDR2 FVKESK. Trimming shortened V by 1 base and J by 4 bases, and 12 bases separated the two germline ends. CDR3 nucleotides: TGTGCCAGCAGCCAAGTCATAATCGGTTCAGATACGCAGTATTTT. Translated, it gives CASSQVIIGSDTQYF.

This clone was seen a few times. The chain uses TRBV28 and TRBJ1-2; 8 bases agree with TRBD1. V lost 6 bases, J lost 4 bases, and 10 bases stayed unmatched. CDR1 MDHEN and CDR2 SYDVKM come from the germline V gene. The CDR3 runs 15 residues. DNA of the CDR3: TGTGCCAGCAGCCCCGTCAGGGGGCGAGGCTATGGCTACACCTTC. It is translated as CASSPVRGRGYGYTF.